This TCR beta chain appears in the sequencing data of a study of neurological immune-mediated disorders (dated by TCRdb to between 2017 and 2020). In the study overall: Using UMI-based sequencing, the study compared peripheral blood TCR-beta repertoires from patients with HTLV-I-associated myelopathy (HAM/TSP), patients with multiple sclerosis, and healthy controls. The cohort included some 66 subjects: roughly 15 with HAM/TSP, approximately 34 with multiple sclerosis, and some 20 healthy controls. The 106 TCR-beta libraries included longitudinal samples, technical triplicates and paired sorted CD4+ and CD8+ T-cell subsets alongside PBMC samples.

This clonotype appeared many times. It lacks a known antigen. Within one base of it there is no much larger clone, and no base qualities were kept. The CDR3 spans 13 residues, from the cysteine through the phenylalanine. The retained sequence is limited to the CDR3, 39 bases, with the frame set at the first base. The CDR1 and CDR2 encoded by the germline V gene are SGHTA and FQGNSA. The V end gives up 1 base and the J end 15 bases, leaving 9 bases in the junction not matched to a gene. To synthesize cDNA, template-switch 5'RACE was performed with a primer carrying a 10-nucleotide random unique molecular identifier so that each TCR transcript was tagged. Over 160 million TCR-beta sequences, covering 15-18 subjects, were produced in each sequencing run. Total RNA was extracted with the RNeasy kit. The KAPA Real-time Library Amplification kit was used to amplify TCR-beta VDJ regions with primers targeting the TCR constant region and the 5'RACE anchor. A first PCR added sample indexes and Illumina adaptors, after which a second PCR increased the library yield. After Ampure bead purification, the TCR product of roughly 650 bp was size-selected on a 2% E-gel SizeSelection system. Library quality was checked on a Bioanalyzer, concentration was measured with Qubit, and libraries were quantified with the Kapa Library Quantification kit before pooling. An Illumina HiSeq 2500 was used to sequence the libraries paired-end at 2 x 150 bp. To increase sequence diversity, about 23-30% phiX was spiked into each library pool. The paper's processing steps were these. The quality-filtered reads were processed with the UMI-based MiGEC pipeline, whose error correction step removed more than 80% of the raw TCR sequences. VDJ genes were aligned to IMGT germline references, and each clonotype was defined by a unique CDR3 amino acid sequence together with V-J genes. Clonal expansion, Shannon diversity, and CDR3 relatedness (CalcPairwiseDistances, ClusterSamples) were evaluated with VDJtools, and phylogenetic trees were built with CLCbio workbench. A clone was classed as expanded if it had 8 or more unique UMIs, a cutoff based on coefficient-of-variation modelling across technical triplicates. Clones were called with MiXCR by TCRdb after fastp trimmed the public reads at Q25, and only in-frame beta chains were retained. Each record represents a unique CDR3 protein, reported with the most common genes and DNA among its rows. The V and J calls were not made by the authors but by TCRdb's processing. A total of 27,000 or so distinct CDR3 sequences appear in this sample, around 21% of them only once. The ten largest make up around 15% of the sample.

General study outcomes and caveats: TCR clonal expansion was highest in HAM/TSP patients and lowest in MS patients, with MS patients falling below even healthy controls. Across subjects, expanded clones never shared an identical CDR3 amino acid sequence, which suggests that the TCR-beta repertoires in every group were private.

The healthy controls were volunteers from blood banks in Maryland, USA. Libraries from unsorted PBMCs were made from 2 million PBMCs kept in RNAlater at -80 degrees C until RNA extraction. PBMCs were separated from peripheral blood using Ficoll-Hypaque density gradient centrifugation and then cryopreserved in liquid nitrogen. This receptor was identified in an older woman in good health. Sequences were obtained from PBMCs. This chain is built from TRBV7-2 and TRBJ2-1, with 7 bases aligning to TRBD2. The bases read TGTGCCAGCAGCTTAGTGCGGACTAGAGATCCGTTCTTC. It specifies CASSLVRTRDPFF.